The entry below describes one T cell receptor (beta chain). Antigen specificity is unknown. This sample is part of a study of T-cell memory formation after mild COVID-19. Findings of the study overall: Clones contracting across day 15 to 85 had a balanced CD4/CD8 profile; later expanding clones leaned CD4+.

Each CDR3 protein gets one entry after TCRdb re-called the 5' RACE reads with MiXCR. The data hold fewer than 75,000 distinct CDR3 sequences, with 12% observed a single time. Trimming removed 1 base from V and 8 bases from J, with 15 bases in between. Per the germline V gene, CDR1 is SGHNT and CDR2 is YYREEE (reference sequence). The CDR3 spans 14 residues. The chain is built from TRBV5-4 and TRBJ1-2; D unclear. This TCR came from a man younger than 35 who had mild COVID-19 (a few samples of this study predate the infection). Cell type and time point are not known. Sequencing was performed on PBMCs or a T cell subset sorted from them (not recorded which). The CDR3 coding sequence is TGTGCCAGCAGCTTGCCCAAGCCGACGGGAGGCTACACCTTC. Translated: CASSLPKPTGGYTF.